Below are 32 T cell receptor beta chains sequenced from a single sample in a study of metastatic and nonmetastatic thyroid tumors (dated by TCRdb to about 2020). No patient had received any treatment before thyroid surgery. Libraries came from PCR. The instrument given in TCRdb is Illumina HiSeq 4000. TCRdb took the public reads, trimmed them with fastp at Q25, ran MiXCR for clone calling and kept in-frame beta chains. The sample table shows about 6,500 clones, and about a sixth are seen once. The ten largest make up approximately 24% of the sample. The specimen was adjacent normal tissue. The receptors come from a male donor with papillary thyroid cancer or a benign thyroid nodule (not recorded which). Some clones in this sample may be carry-over from other donors' samples.

This clone was counted between two and nine times. This rearrangement joins TRBV15 to TRBJ1-2; D gene uncertain. This CDR3 has 15 residues. Germline loops: CDR1 LNHNV, CDR2 YYDKDF (reference sequence). Trimming took off 0 bases at V and 5 bases at J, with 13 bases between the two ends. The CDR3 coding sequence is TGTGCCACCAGCAGAGATGGCAGACCCGAATATGGCTACACCTTC. Its translation is CATSRDGRPEYGYTF.

A word on this clone: This same CDR3 is encoded by further DNA sequences in the sample. The rearrangement joins TRBV27 to TRBJ2-3; D remains unclear. V was pared by 4 bases and J by 0 bases, with 5 bases between. The CDR3 runs 13 residues. Germline V CDR1 and CDR2: MNHEY, SMNVEV (reference sequence). In DNA form, the CDR3 reads TGTGCCAGCAGTTCCGGTAGCACAGATACGCAGTATTTT. Protein sequence: CASSSGSTDTQYF.

This clone was detected only a few times. This chain connects TRBV19 to TRBJ1-1; D perhaps matches TRBD1 (5 bases). The CDR3 runs 15 residues. Trimming left V 6 bases short and J 1 base short, with 15 bases between. Germline loops: CDR1 LNHDA, CDR2 SQIVND (reference sequence). The CDR3 DNA reads TGTGCCAGTAGCCACCCGGGGCAGGGGAACACTGAAGCTTTCTTT. Encoded protein: CASSHPGQGNTEAFF.

The rearrangement uses TRBV2 and TRBJ1-4; no reliable D call. The CDR3 loop spans 13 amino acids. The germline V and J ends were trimmed by 6 bases and 0 bases, with 5 bases remaining between them. Germline CDR1 and CDR2: SNHLY and FYNNEI. CDR3 in amino acids: CASRQATNEKLFF. DNA of the CDR3: TGTGCCAGCAGACAAGCAACTAATGAAAAACTGTTTTTT.

This clone was seen more than once but under ten times. A clone one base away is much larger, so this may be a read error. The chain employs TRBV18 and TRBJ2-7; D remains unclear. Looked up from germline, CDR1 is KGHSH and CDR2 is LQKENI. The V and J ends lost 6 bases and 5 bases respectively, with 14 bases between them. CDR3 size: 13 residues. In DNA form, the CDR3 reads TGTGCCAGCTCTCCAGGCAGTCCCCACGAGCAGTACTTC. The encoded protein is CASSPGSPHEQYF.

V is TRBV9 and J is TRBJ1-4; tentatively, D is TRBD1 (5 bases). CDR3 size: 14 residues. Germline CDR1 is SGDLS and CDR2 is YYNGEE. V lost 0 bases, J lost 7 bases, and 10 bases lay in between. The CDR3 nucleotides read TGTGCCAGCAGCGTAGGGTGGGGCGGTGAAAAACTGTTTTTT. Translation: CASSVGWGGEKLFF.

CDR3 sequence reads: CATSRDFGAGGPEYNEQFF. Here the CDR3 DNA reads TGTGCCACCAGCAGAGATTTCGGAGCGGGAGGGCCGGAGTACAATGAGCAGTTCTTC. This chain links TRBV15 with TRBJ2-1; 10 nucleotides match TRBD2. Per the germline V gene, CDR1 is LNHNV and CDR2 is YYDKDF (reference sequence). V was pared by 0 bases and J by 4 bases, with 12 bases of the junction left unmatched. This CDR3 has 19 residues.

In nucleotides, the CDR3 is TGCAGTGATAAGGGAGCAGCACAGAGTACGCAGTATTTT. Encoded protein: CSDKGAAQSTQYF. This chain joins TRBV20-1 and TRBJ2-3, with D possibly being TRBD2 (5 bases). Trimming removed 7 bases at V and 8 bases at J, with 19 bases between. Germline lookup yields CDR1 DFQATT and CDR2 SNEGSKA (reference sequence). The CDR3 is 13 amino acids.

The chain joins TRBV6-1 to TRBJ2-2; D possibly uses TRBD1 or TRBD2 (5 bases each). Trimming took 7 bases from V and 6 from J, leaving 24 bases between them. Germline values: CDR1 MNHNS, CDR2 SASEGT. This CDR3 comprises 17 residues. This chain's CDR3 is CASKREPGPRSAGELFF. As DNA, the CDR3 is TGTGCCAGCAAACGGGAACCGGGACCCCGAAGTGCCGGGGAGCTGTTTTTT.

The chain recombines TRBV11-1 with TRBJ1-1; 11 bases align to TRBD1. With 5 bases clipped from V and 0 bases from J, the junction kept 8 bases outside the gene matches. Per germline, CDR1 SGHAT and CDR2 FQDESV (reference sequence). The CDR3 has 17 residues. CDR3 protein: CASSTGTGGPLNTEAFF. The CDR3 bases are TGTGCCAGCAGCACCGGGACAGGGGGTCCTCTGAACACTGAAGCTTTCTTT.

In regard to this clone: One end of the junction varies from germline; a read error may be responsible. V usage is TRBV6-1 and J usage is TRBJ2-7; D ambiguous. The CDR3 spans 13 residues. Looked up from germline, CDR1 is MNHNS and CDR2 is SASEGT. CDR3 in amino acids: CASSHRRRYELYF. CDR3 sequence (DNA): TGTGCCAGCAGTCATCGTCGAAGATACGAGCTGTACTTC.

The chain couples TRBV20-1 to TRBJ1-5; a possible D gene is TRBD1 (5 bases). Looked up from germline, CDR1 is DFQATT and CDR2 is SNEGSKA (reference sequence). This CDR3 region has 13 residues. Trimming took off 3 bases at V and 1 base at J, with 7 bases between the two ends. CDR3 residues: CSASRVSNQPQHF. CDR3 bases: TGCAGTGCTAGCAGGGTCAGCAATCAGCCCCAGCATTTT.

This clone has more than one count but fewer than ten. This chain uses TRBV6-1 with TRBJ1-6; TRBD1 agrees at 8 bases. V lost 5 bases to trimming and J lost 8 bases; unmatched junction nucleotides: 8. CDR3 length: 15 amino acids. The germline V gene encodes CDR1 MNHNS and CDR2 SASEGT. CDR3 sequence reads: CASSSPGGRDSPLHF. DNA for the CDR3: TGTGCCAGCAGTTCCCCAGGGGGCAGGGATTCACCCCTCCACTTT.

This chain links TRBV20-1 with TRBJ1-6; D perhaps matches TRBD1 (6 bases). Trimming removed 0 bases from V and 5 bases from J, with 14 bases in between. This CDR3 has 16 residues. Germline loops: CDR1 DFQATT, CDR2 SNEGSKA (reference sequence). CDR3 in amino acids: CSARDHLDSNNSPLHF. CDR3 nucleotides: TGCAGTGCTAGAGATCACCTGGACAGTAATAATTCACCCCTCCACTTT.

Concerning this clone itself: Sequence at one end of the junction differs from germline and may be a read error. The same CDR3 can be traced to other DNA sequences in this sample. V usage is TRBV12-3 or TRBV12-4 and J usage is TRBJ1-5; D not certain. The CDR3 extends over 13 amino acids. The chain's CDR3 is CASSLMTDQPQHF. DNA for the CDR3: TGCGCCAGCAGTTTAATGACGGACCAGCCCCAGCATTTT.

Within the sample, this clone is medium-sized. The rearrangement joins TRBV11-2 to TRBJ2-7; D not certain. The V and J ends lost 1 base and 5 bases respectively, with 9 bases between them. Germline assignment: CDR1 SGHAT and CDR2 FQNNGV. CDR3 size: 13 residues. The CDR3, as DNA: TGTGCCAGCAGCTTAGGGGCGAAGAACGAGCAGTACTTC. This gives the protein CASSLGAKNEQYF.

This chain joins TRBV6-1 and TRBJ1-1; no clear D. Trimming removed 4 bases from V and 0 bases from J, with 9 bases in between. This CDR3 is built from 14 residues. Germline CDR1 reads MNHNS; CDR2 reads SASEGT. CDR3 in DNA: TGTGCCAGCAGTGTGACTTTCATGAACACTGAAGCTTTCTTT. Translating gives CASSVTFMNTEAFF.

The sample holds many counts of this clone. This chain links TRBV28 with TRBJ2-5, with D perhaps matching TRBD2 (6 bases). Per the germline V gene, CDR1 is MDHEN and CDR2 is SYDVKM. The CDR3 has 15 amino acids. Between the trimmed V and J ends, which lost 2 bases and 3 bases, there was a span of 13 bases. CDR3 coding DNA: TGTGCCAGCAGTTTACAGGGAGGTTTGGAAGAGACCCAGTACTTC. It encodes CASSLQGGLEETQYF. The full variable domain, with the rest looked up from reference TRBV28 and TRBJ2-5, is DVKVTQSSRYLVKRTGEKVFLECVQDMDHENMFWYRQDPGLGLRLIYFSYDVKMKEKGDIPEGYSVSREKKERFSLILESASTNQTSMYLCASSLQGGLEETQYFGPGTRLLVL.

This chain connects TRBV27 to TRBJ2-2; 16 bases fit TRBD2. Germline CDR1 MNHEY, CDR2 SMNVEV (reference sequence). V was clipped by 0 bases and J by 7 bases; unmatched bases: 5. The CDR3 length is 18 residues. The CDR3: CASSLSGLAGGLVGELFF. Written as DNA, the CDR3 is TGTGCCAGCAGTTTATCGGGACTAGCGGGAGGGCTTGTCGGGGAGCTGTTTTTT.

A remark on this clone: One end of the junction fails to match germline, which may point to a read error. The rearrangement links TRBV7-7 to TRBJ2-1; TRBD1 is a possible D gene (6 bases). This CDR3 comprises 13 residues. Germline values: CDR1 SSHAT, CDR2 FNYEAQ (reference sequence). The CDR3 DNA reads as TGTGCTAGCAGCTTCACAGGGAACAATGAGCAGTTCTTC. Protein: CASSFTGNNEQFF. The variable domain in full, completed from reference TRBV7-7 and TRBJ2-1, reads GAGVSQSPRYKVTKRGQDVTLRCDPISSHATLYWYQQALGQGPEFLTYFNYEAQPDKSGLPSDRFSAERPEGSISTLTIQRTEQRDSAMYRCASSFTGNNEQFFGPGTRLTVL.

The rearrangement uses TRBV28 and TRBJ2-5; TRBD2 aligns across 8 bases. Trimming took 6 bases from V and 7 from J; bases not matched to a gene: 16. CDR1 and CDR2 from the germline V gene are MDHEN and SYDVKM. The CDR3 is made up of 16 amino acids. The CDR3 protein is CASSFLPGGPHGTQYF. The CDR3 DNA follows: TGTGCCAGCAGCTTCCTACCGGGAGGGCCCCACGGGACCCAGTACTTC.

The V call is TRBV2, the J call TRBJ1-2, with a possible D match to TRBD1 (5 bases). Trimming left V 7 bases short and J 0 bases short, with 12 bases between. The germline gives CDR1 SNHLY, CDR2 FYNNEI. CDR3 size: 14 residues. The CDR3 region has the DNA TGTGCCAGCACCCTCGACAGTGCTAACTATGGCTACACCTTC. Protein product: CASTLDSANYGYTF.

Of note for this clone: At one end the junction does not follow the germline gene, possibly because of a read error. As DNA, the CDR3 is TGTGCCAACAGTTTCGGAGATCCCACAGATACGCAGTATTTT. Translation gives CANSFGDPTDTQYF. J is TRBJ2-3 and V is TRBV6-2 or TRBV6-3, with D uncertain. This CDR3 spans 14 amino acids. CDR1 MNHEY and CDR2 SVGEGT come from the germline V gene.

Of note for this clone: With a much larger clone just one base away, this may be a read error. Other DNA sequences in this specimen translate into the identical CDR3. The chain's CDR3 is CASSPWVAGGPWGTDTQYF. The CDR3 nucleotides read TGTGCCAGCAGCCCCTGGGTAGCGGGTGGTCCCTGGGGCACAGATACGCAGTATTTT. The V gene is TRBV4-2, the J gene TRBJ2-3, with 7 bases identical to TRBD2. CDR1 is LGHNA and CDR2 is YNFKEQ in the germline V gene. The CDR3 consists of 19 residues. V lost 4 bases and J lost 1; bases outside the gene matches: 17.

This clone showed up just a few times. This chain links TRBV19 with TRBJ2-1; a weak D match, TRBD2 (6 bases). CDR1 and CDR2 from the germline V gene are LNHDA and SQIVND (reference sequence). The CDR3 runs 13 residues. V lost 3 bases and J 6 bases, leaving 9 bases between the germline ends. CDR3 protein: CASSIGLLNEQFF. The CDR3 DNA follows: TGTGCCAGTAGTATCGGACTACTCAATGAGCAGTTCTTC.

V is TRBV7-2 and J is TRBJ1-3, with D tentatively TRBD1 (6 bases). There are 14 residues in the CDR3. The germline CDR1 and CDR2 sequences are SGHTA and FQGNSA. V lost 3 bases to trimming and J lost 1 base, with 7 bases between them. The DNA of the CDR3 is TGTGCCAGCAGCTTGGGACAATCTGGAAACACCATATATTTT. It translates to CASSLGQSGNTIYF.

This clone occurred many times. CDR3 sequence: CSASRTSGRAGHEQYF. The CDR3 DNA reads TGCAGTGCTTCCCGGACTAGCGGGAGGGCTGGGCACGAGCAGTACTTC. This chain uses TRBV20-1 with TRBJ2-7, with 15 bases identical to TRBD2. Germline V gene lookup returns CDR1 DFQATT and CDR2 SNEGSKA (reference sequence). This CDR3 is built from 16 residues. Trimming cost V 5 bases and J 5 bases; bases outside gene matches: 10.

The V and J genes are TRBV2 and TRBJ2-1; unclear D gene. Germline values: CDR1 SNHLY, CDR2 FYNNEI. The CDR3 sequence is 11 residues long. Deletions cut 3 bases from V and 5 bases from J, with 2 bases between. CDR3 region: CASSEDNEQFF. In DNA, the CDR3 is TGTGCCAGCAGTGAGGACAATGAGCAGTTCTTC.

This clone was counted a few times. The V and J genes are TRBV6-5 and TRBJ1-6; 8 bases are shared with TRBD1. With 2 bases clipped from V and 8 bases from J, the junction kept 5 bases outside the gene matches. Germline CDR1 reads MNHEY; CDR2 reads SVGAGI. The CDR3 extends over 15 amino acids. CDR3 nucleotide sequence: TGTGCCAGCAGTTACGGGGGGACAGGCCATTCACCCCTCCACTTT. Residues: CASSYGGTGHSPLHF.

The chain joins TRBV5-1 to TRBJ2-3; D gene unclear. Germline V CDR1 and CDR2: SGHRS, YFSETQ. Trimming stripped 4 bases from V and 0 bases from J, with 6 bases between. The CDR3 sequence is 13 residues long. CDR3 sequence reads: CASSEDSTDTQYF. CDR3 nucleotide sequence: TGCGCCAGCAGCGAGGATAGCACAGATACGCAGTATTTT.

The V call is TRBV15, the J call TRBJ2-7, with unresolved D. Germline V lookup: CDR1 LNHNV, CDR2 YYDKDF (reference sequence). This CDR3 has 15 residues. The ends were cut back, 1 base at V and 2 bases at J, with 12 bases in the middle. The CDR3 nucleotides are TGTGCCACCAGCAGAGCTAGGTTTAGTGCCTACGAGCAGTACTTC. This encodes CATSRARFSAYEQYF.

In this sample, this clone turned up a few times. This rearrangement joins TRBV15 to TRBJ1-5; 8 nucleotides agree with TRBD1. CDR1 and CDR2 (germline): LNHNV, YYDKDF (reference sequence). The CDR3 runs to 18 residues. Trimming at V came to 1 base and at J to 5 bases, leaving 13 bases not matched to a gene. CDR3 amino acids: CATSRAVEAGGEYQPQHF. CDR3 DNA sequence: TGTGCCACCAGCAGAGCTGTAGAGGCAGGGGGCGAGTATCAGCCCCAGCATTTT. The whole variable domain, remainder taken from reference TRBV15 and TRBJ1-5, is DAMVIQNPRYQVTQFGKPVTLSCSQTLNHNVMYWYQQKSSQAPKLLFHYYDKDFNNEADTPDNFQSRRPNTSFCFLDIRSPGLGDTAMYLCATSRAVEAGGEYQPQHFGDGTRLSIL.